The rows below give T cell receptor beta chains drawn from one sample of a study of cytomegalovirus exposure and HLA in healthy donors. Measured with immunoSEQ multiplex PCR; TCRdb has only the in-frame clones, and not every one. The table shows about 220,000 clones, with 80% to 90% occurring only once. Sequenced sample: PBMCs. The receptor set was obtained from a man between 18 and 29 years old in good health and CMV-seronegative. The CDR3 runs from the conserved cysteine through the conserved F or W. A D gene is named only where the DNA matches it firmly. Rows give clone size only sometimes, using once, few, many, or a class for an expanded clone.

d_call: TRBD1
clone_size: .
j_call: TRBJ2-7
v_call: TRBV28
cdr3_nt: TGTGCCACACAGGGGGGCTACGAGCAGTACTTC
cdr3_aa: CATQGGYEQYF

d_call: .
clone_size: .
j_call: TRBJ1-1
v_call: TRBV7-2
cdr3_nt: TGTGCCAGCAGCTTAGTTATGCCGGGTGGAGGGACTGAAGCTTTCTTT
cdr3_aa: CASSLVMPGGGTEAFF

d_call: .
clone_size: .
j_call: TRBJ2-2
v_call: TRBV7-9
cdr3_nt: TGTGCCAGCAGCTTAGGCGTAACTGTGACCGGGGAGCTGTTTTTT
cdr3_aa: CASSLGVTVTGELFF

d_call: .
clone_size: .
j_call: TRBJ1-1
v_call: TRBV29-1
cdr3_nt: TGCAGCGTGAGGAGTACAGGGTTGGGCACTGAAGCTTTCTTT
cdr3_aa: CSVRSTGLGTEAFF

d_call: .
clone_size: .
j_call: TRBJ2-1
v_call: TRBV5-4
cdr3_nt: TGTGCCAGCAGCTCGTCAACAGAAGGAAGTGAGCAGTTCTTC
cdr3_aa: CASSSSTEGSEQFF

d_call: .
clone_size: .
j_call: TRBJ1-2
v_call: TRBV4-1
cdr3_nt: TGCGCCAGCAGCCCCGACTCAGGGGCCCGCTATGGCTACACCTTC
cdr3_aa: CASSPDSGARYGYTF

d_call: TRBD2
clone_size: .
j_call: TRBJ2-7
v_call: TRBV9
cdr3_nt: TGTGCCAGCAGCGTAGGGGCGGGAGCCCCCTGGGAGCAGTACTTC
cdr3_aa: CASSVGAGAPWEQYF

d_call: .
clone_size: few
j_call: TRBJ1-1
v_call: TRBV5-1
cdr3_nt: TGCGCCAGCAGCCCCAGTCGAACAGGCGCTGAAGCTTTCTTT
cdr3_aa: CASSPSRTGAEAFF

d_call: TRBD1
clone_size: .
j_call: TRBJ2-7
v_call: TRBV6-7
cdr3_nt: TGTGCCAGCAGTTGCCGGGACAGGAACTCCTACGAGCAGTACTTC
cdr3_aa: CASSCRDRNSYEQYF

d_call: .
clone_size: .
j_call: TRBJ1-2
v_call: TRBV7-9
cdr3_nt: TGTGCCAGCAGCGTACGGGAATATGGCTACACCTTC
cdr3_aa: CASSVREYGYTF

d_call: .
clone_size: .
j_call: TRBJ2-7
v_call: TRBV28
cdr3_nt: TGTGCCAGCAGTACCCCATTGAGTGAGCAGTACTTC
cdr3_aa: CASSTPLSEQYF

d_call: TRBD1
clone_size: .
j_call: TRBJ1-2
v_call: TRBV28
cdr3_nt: TGTGCCAGCAGTTTATGGGACAGGGGGCTTTATGGCTACACCTTC
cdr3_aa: CASSLWDRGLYGYTF

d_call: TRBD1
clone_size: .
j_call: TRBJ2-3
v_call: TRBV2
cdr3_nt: TGTGCCAGCAGTGACCTAGAGCCGGGACAGGCCTATACGCAGTATTTT
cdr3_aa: CASSDLEPGQAYTQYF

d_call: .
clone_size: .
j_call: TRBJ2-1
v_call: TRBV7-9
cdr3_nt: TGTGCCAGCAGCCCGAGAGCGGAAAGCTCCTACAATGAGCAGTTCTTC
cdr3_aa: CASSPRAESSYNEQFF

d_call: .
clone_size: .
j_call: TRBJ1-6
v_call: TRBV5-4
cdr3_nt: TGTGCCAGCAGCCCTTGGACAGACAATAATTCACCCCTCCACTTT
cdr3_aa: CASSPWTDNNSPLHF

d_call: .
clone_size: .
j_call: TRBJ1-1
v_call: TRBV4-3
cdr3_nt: TGCGCCAGCAGCCAAGGAACAGGAGAAGCTTTCTTT
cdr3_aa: CASSQGTGEAFF

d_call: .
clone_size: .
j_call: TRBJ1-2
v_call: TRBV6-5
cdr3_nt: TGTGCCAGCCGTCGACAGCGAAACTATGGCTACACCTTC
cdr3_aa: CASRRQRNYGYTF

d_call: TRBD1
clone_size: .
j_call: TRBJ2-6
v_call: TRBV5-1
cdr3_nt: TGCGCCAGCAGCTGGGGAACAGGGGCTGGGGCCAACGTCCTGACTTTC
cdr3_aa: CASSWGTGAGANVLTF

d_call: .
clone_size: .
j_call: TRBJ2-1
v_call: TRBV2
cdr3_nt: TGTGCCAGCAGTGATATACACGGCCCGGGGGAGGAGGTACAGTTCTTC
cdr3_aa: CASSDIHGPGEEVQFF

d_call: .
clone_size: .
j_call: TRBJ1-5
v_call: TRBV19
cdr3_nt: TGTGCCAGTAGTCCCGGAGGCGGACAGAGCAATCAGCCCCAGCATTTT
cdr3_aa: CASSPGGGQSNQPQHF

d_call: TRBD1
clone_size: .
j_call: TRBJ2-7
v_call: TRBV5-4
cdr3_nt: TGTGCCAGCAGCTTGGGAGGACAGGGTAGTATCTACGAGCAGTACTTC
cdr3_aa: CASSLGGQGSIYEQYF

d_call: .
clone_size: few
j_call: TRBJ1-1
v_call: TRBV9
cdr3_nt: TGTGCCAGCAGCGTAGCCAGGAACACTGAAGCTTTCTTT
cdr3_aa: CASSVARNTEAFF

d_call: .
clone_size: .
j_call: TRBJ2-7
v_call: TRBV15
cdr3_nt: TGTGCCACCAGCAGACCTTCCGGGACATCCTACGAGCAGTACTTC
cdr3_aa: CATSRPSGTSYEQYF

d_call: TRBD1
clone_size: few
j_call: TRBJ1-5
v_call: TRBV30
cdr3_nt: TGTGCCTGGAGTCCCCGACAGGGAAGGCCCCAGCATTTT
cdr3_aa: CAWSPRQGRPQHF

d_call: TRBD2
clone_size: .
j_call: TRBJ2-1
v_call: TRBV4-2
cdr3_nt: TGTGCCAGCAGCCTCTATAGCGGGAGCTCCTACAATGAGCAGTTCTTC
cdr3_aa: CASSLYSGSSYNEQFF

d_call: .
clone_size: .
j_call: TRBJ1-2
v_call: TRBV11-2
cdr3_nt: TGTGCCAGCAGCTTATTGGAGGGACCCTATGGCTACACCTTC
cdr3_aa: CASSLLEGPYGYTF

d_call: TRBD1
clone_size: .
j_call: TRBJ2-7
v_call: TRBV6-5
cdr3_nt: TGTGCCAGCAGTTACTCCGGGGACAGCTCCTACGAGCAGTACTTC
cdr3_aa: CASSYSGDSSYEQYF

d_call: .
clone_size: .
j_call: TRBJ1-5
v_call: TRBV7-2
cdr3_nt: TGTGCCAGCAGCTCGGAGGGATCTTGGCAGCCCCAGCATTTT
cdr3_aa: CASSSEGSWQPQHF

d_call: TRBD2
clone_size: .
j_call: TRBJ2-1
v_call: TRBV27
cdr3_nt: TGTGCCAGCAGGGGACTAGCGGGCAAGTCCTACAATGAGCAGTTCTTC
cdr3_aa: CASRGLAGKSYNEQFF

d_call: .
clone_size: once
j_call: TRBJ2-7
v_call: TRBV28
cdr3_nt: TGTGCCAGCAGCATTACGGGGGAGTCGTCCTACGAGCAGTACTTC
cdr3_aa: CASSITGESSYEQYF

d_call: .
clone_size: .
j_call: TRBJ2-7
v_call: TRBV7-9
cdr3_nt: TGTGCCAGCAGCTTAGCACTAGCCGACAAGGCCGAGCAGTACTTC
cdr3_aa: CASSLALADKAEQYF

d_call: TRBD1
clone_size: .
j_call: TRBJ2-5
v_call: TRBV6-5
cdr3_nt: TGTGCCAGCAGCAGGACAGGACTTGAAGAGACCCAGTACTTC
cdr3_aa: CASSRTGLEETQYF

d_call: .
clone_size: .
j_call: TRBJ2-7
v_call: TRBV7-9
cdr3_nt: TGTGCCACAGCTAGACGCGCCAATTCCTACGAGCAGTACTTC
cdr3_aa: CATARRANSYEQYF

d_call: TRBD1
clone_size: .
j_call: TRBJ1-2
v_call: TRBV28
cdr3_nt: TGTGCCAGCAATTCCGGGACAGGGGTCTATGGCTACACCTTC
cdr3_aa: CASNSGTGVYGYTF

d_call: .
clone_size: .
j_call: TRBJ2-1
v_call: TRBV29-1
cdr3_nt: TGCAGCGTTGGATTAGAGTCCTACAATGAGCAGTTCTTC
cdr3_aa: CSVGLESYNEQFF

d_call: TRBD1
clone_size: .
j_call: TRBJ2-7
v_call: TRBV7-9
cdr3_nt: TGTGCCAGCAGCGTATGGACAGGGGGGGTCGGCGAGCAGTACTTC
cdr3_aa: CASSVWTGGVGEQYF

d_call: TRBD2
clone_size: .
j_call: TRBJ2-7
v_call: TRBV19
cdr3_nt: TGTGCCAGTAGCCCGGGGGGGATCGGCTACGAGCAGTACTTC
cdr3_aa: CASSPGGIGYEQYF

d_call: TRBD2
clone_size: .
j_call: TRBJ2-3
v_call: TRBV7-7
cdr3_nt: TGTGCTAGCAGCTTAGACGGGGGGGCCGTATCTACGCAGTATTTT
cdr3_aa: CASSLDGGAVSTQYF

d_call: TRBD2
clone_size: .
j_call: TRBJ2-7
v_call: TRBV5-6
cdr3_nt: TGTGCCAGCAGCCAAACCTTCGGGGGGGCCGAGCAGTACTTC
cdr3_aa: CASSQTFGGAEQYF

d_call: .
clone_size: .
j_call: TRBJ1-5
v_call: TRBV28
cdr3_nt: TGTGCCAGCAGTTTCCGAAGGGGGTATAATCAGCCCCAGCATTTT
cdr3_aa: CASSFRRGYNQPQHF

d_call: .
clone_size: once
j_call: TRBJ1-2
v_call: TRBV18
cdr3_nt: TGTGCCAGCTCACCGGCGTTGGGGGGGGACTATGGCTACACCTTC
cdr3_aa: CASSPALGGDYGYTF

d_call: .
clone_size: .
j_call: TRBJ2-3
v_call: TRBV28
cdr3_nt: TGTGCCAGCGGCAACAGGGGCGGGACGGACCCACCAGATACGCAGTATTTT
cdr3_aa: CASGNRGGTDPPDTQYF

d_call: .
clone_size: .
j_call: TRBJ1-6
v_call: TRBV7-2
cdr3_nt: TGTGCCAGCAGCTTAATACAGGGCAGAGCTAATTCACCCCTCCACTTT
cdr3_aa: CASSLIQGRANSPLHF

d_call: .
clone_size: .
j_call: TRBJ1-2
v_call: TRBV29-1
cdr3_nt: TGCAGCGTCCTAGGTTCTAACTATGGCTACACCTTC
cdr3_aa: CSVLGSNYGYTF

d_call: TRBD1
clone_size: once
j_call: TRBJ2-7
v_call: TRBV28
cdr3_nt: TGTGCCAGCAGCCTCAGGGGGTGGGAGCAGTACTTC
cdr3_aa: CASSLRGWEQYF

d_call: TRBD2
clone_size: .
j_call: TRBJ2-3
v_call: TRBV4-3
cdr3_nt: TGCGCCAGCAGCCAAGACGGGGGGTATACGCAGTATTTT
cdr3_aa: CASSQDGGYTQYF

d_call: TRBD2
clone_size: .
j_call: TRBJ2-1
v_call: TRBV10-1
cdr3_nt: TGCGCCAGCAGTGAGTCTAGCGGGCTCCCCTACAATGAGCAGTTCTTC
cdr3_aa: CASSESSGLPYNEQFF

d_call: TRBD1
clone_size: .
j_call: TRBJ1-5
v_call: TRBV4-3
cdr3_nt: TGCGCCAGCAGCCAGAATCCGGGACAGGGGAATCAGCCCCAGCATTTT
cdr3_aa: CASSQNPGQGNQPQHF

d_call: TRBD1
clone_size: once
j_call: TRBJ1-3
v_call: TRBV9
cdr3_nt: TGTGCCAGCAGCGGACGACAGGGCCACACCATATATTTT
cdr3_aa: CASSGRQGHTIYF

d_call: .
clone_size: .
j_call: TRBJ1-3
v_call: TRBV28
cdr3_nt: TGTGCCAGCAGTTACGGGTCCGACACCATATATTTT
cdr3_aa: CASSYGSDTIYF

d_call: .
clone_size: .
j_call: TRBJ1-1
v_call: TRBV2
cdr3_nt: TGTGCCAGCCCAAAGGGGGACGGTGAAGCTTTCTTT
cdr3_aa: CASPKGDGEAFF

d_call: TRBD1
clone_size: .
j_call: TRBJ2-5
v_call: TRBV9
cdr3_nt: TGTGCCAGCAGCCCTAGAGGAGACAGGGGGCAAGAGACCCAGTACTTC
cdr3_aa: CASSPRGDRGQETQYF

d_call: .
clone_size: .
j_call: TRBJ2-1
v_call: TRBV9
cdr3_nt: TGTGCCAGCAGCGTAGCGGGTAGCGGTGCTTACAATGAGCAGTTCTTC
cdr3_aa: CASSVAGSGAYNEQFF

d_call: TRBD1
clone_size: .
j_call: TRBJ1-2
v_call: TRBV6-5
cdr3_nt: TGTGCCAGCAGCCAGGGACAGACCTATGGCTACACCTTC
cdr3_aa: CASSQGQTYGYTF